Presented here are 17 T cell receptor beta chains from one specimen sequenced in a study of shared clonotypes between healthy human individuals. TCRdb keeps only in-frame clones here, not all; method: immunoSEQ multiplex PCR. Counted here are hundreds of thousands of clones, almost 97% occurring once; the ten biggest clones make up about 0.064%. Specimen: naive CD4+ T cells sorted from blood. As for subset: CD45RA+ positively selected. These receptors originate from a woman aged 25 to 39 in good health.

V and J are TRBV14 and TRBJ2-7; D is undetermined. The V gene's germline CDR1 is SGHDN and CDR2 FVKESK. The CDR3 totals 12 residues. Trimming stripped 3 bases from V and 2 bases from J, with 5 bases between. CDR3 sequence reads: CASSQLPYEQYF. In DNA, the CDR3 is TGTGCCAGCAGCCAGCTCCCCTACGAGCAGTACTTC.

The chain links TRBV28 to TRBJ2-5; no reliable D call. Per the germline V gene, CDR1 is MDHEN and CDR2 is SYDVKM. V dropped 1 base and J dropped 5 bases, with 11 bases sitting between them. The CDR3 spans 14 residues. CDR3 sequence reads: CASSLLGIGETQYF. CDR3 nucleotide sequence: TGTGCCAGCAGTTTATTAGGGATCGGGGAGACCCAGTACTTC.

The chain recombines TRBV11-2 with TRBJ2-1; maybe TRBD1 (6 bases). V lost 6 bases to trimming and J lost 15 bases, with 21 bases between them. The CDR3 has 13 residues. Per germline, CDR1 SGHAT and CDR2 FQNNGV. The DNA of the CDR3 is TGTGCCAGCAGGTCCCGACAGGCCCCTGAAATGTTCTTC. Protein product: CASRSRQAPEMFF.

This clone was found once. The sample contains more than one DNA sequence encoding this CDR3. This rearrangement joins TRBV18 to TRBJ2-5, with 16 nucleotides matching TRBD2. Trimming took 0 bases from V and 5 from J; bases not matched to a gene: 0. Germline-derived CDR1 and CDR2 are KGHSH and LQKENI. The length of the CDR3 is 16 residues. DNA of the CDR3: TGTGCCAGCTCACCACCGGGACTAGCGGGAGGGGAGACCCAGTACTTC. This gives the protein CASSPPGLAGGETQYF.

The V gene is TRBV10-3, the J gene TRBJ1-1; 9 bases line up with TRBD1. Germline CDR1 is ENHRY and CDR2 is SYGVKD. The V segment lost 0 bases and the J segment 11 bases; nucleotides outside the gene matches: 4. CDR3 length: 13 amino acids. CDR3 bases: TGTGCCATCAGTGAGTCGGACAGGGGAGGGGCTTTCTTT. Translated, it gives CAISESDRGGAFF.

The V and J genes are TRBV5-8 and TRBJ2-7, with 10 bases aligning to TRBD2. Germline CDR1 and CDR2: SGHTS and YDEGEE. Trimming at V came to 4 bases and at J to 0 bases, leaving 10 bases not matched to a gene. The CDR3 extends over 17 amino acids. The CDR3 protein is CASSISGLATSSYEQYF. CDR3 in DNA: TGTGCCAGCAGCATTTCGGGACTAGCGACGAGCTCCTACGAGCAGTACTTC.

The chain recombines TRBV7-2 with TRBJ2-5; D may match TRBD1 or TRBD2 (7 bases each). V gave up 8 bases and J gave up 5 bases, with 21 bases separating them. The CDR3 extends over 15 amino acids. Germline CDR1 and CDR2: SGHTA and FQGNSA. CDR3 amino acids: CASVELGGGEETQYF. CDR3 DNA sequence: TGTGCCAGCGTCGAATTGGGAGGGGGCGAGGAGACCCAGTACTTC.

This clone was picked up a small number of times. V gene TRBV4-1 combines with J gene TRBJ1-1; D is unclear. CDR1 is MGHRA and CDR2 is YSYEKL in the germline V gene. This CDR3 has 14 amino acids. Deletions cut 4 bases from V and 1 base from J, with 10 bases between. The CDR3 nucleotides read TGCGCCAGCAGCCTCTCTAGGGCGAACACTGAAGCTTTCTTT. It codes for CASSLSRANTEAFF.

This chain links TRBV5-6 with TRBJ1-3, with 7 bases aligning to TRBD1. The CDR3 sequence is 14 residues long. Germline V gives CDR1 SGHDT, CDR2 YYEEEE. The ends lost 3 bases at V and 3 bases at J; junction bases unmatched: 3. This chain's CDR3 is CASSSPGGGNTIYF. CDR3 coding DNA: TGTGCCAGCAGCTCTCCAGGGGGTGGAAACACCATATATTTT.

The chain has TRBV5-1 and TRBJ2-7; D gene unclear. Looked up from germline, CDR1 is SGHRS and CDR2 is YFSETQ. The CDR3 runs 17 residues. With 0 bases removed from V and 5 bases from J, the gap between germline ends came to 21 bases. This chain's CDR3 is CASSLGTEIELFHEQYF. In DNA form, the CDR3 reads TGCGCCAGCAGCTTGGGGACGGAGATCGAACTCTTCCACGAGCAGTACTTC.

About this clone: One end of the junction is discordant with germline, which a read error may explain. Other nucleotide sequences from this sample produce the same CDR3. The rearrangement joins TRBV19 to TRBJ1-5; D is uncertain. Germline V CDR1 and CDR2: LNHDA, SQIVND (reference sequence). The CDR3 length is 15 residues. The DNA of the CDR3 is TGTGCCAGTAGTATTGGGCTCTGGAACAATCAGCCCCAACATTTT. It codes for CASSIGLWNNQPQHF.

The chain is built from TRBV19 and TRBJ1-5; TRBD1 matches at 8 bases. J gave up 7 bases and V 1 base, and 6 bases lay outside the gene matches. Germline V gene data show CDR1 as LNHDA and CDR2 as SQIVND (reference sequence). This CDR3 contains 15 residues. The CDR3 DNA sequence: TGTGCCAGTAGTATAGTAGACAGGGGAAACCAGCCCCAGCATTTT. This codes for CASSIVDRGNQPQHF.

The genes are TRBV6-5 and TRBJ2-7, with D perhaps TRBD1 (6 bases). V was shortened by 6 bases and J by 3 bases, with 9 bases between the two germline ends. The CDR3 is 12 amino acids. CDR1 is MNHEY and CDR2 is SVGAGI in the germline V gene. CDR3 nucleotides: TGTGCCAGCAGGGACAGTTTCTACGAGCAGTACTTC. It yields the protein CASRDSFYEQYF.

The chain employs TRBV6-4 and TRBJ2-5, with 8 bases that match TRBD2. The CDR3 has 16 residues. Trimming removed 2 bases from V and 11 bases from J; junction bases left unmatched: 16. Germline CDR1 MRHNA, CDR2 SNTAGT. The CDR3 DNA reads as TGTGCCAGCAGTGACGGGAGTAGCGGGACATCGTGGGAGCAGTACTTC. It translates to CASSDGSSGTSWEQYF.

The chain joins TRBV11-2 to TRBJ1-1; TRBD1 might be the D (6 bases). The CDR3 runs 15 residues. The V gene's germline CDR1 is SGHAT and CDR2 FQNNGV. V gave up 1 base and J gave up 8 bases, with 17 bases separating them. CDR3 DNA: TGTGCCAGCAGCTTAGTGTATTCCGGGGGCGGCGAAGCTTTCTTT. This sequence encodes CASSLVYSGGGEAFF.

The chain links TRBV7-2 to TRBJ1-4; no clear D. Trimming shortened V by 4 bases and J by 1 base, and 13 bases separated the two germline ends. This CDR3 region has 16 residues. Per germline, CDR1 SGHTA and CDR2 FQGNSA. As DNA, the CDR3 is TGTGCCAGCAGCTGGCGGCAGGTGGGAACTAATGAAAAACTGTTTTTT. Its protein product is CASSWRQVGTNEKLFF. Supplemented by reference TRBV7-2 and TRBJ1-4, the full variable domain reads GAGVSQSPSNKVTEKGKDVELRCDPISGHTALYWYRQSLGQGLEFLIYFQGNSAPDKSGLPSDRFSAERTGGSVSTLTIQRTQQEDSAVYLCASSWRQVGTNEKLFFGSGTQLSVL.

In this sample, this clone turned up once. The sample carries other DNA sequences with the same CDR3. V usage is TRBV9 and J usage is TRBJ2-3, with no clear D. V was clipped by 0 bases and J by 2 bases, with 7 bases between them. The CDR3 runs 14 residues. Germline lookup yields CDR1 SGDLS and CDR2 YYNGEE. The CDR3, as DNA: TGTGCCAGCAGCGTAGTTGCTTACACAGATACGCAGTATTTT. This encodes CASSVVAYTDTQYF.